Listed here is a single TCR beta chain. The antigen is unknown. This sample was included in a study of human T cells and chemical hapten exposure. The wider study: While the approximately 22-week study was under way, patients received diphenylcyclopropenone on the scalp every week. Broader study findings: The formation of large CDR3 similarity clusters by expanded TCRs significantly exceeded that of controls.

MiXCR, applied by TCRdb to the RACE reads, yields one record per CDR3 protein. Of about 40,000 distinct CDR3 sequences listed, 3% to 4% are singletons. The germline V gene encodes CDR1 DFQATT and CDR2 SNEGSKA (reference sequence). V was trimmed by 0 bases and J by 3 bases, leaving 8 bases between them. The CDR3 has 13 residues. The time point: patch test 2, 6 weeks after DPC sensitization. The treatment here: therapeutic diphenylcyclopropenone sensitization with weekly scalp DPC. The V and J genes are TRBV20-1 and TRBJ1-2; D uncertain. The receptor was derived from a man between 35 and 55 years old with alopecia areata. Some clones in this sample may be carry-over from other donors' samples. The sample was whole blood, taken in connection with sensitization to the hapten diphenylcyclopropenone (DPC). CDR3 sequence (DNA): TGCAGTGCTAGAGATTCGGGAGACTATGGCTACACCTTC. Translated: CSARDSGDYGYTF.